Listed below are T cell receptor beta chains from one sample, sequenced in a study of blood T cell repertoires in COVID-19. Repertoires were generated with immunoSEQ multiplex PCR, while TCRdb's copy carries only in-frame clones and drops some. The table lists under 300,000 clones, around 86% of them singletons. Sequences were obtained from peripheral blood. These receptors came from a woman aged 25 to 39 with active or convalescent COVID-19. The CDR3 runs from the conserved cysteine through the conserved F or W. The D gene is left open where the match is weak. The size entry is marked missing in some rows and otherwise reads once, few, many or a size class.

J	D	size	V	length	DNA	CDR3
TRBJ2-3	.	once	TRBV7-8	15	TGTGCCAGCAGGACTCTCGGGGGAAGCACAGATACGCAGTATTTT	CASRTLGGSTDTQYF
TRBJ1-2	.	.	TRBV2	13	TGTGCCAGCAGCCAGGAGGAGGATGACGGCTACACCTTC	CASSQEEDDGYTF
TRBJ2-7	.	.	TRBV5-4	12	TGTGCCAGCAGCCTAAACGCGGCCGAGCAGTACTTC	CASSLNAAEQYF
TRBJ1-2	TRBD1	few	TRBV10-2	15	TGCGCCAGCCGGGACAGCTTACTTAACCCTTATGGCTACACCTTC	CASRDSLLNPYGYTF
TRBJ2-2	.	.	TRBV2	11	TGTGCCAGCAGTCTCAGTAGCCAGCTGTTTTTT	CASSLSSQLFF
TRBJ2-7	TRBD2	.	TRBV28	13	TGTGCCACCCTAGCGGGGGGGTCCTACGAGCAGTACTTC	CATLAGGSYEQYF
TRBJ2-7	.	.	TRBV27	14	TGTGCCAGCAGTTTAAGGATGGGGAGGCGCGAGCAGTACTTC	CASSLRMGRREQYF
TRBJ2-7	.	once	TRBV6-5	16	TGTGCCAGCAGTTACCGAGCCCGTACAGGGTACTACGAGCAGTACTTC	CASSYRARTGYYEQYF
TRBJ2-5	.	.	TRBV5-1	14	TGCGCCAGCAGCCCGGGACTGGCCCAAGAGACCCAGTACTTC	CASSPGLAQETQYF
TRBJ2-3	TRBD2	.	TRBV6-5	15	TGTGCCAGCAGTTACCGAGCGGGGGGAACAGATACGCAGTATTTT	CASSYRAGGTDTQYF
TRBJ2-1	TRBD2	.	TRBV5-6	16	TGTGCCAGCAGCTTGGGGACTAGCGGGGGGTACAATGAGCAGTTCTTC	CASSLGTSGGYNEQFF
TRBJ2-3	TRBD2	.	TRBV5-1	17	TGCGCCAGCAGATCGGGACTAGCGGGGTACAGCACAGATACGCAGTATTTT	CASRSGLAGYSTDTQYF
TRBJ2-1	TRBD2	.	TRBV30	14	TGTGCCTTGGAGCGGGGGAGCTCCTACAATGAGCAGTTCTTC	CALERGSSYNEQFF
TRBJ1-4	TRBD1	.	TRBV4-1	17	TGCGCCAGCAGCCCATACGGGACAGGGGGGGTTAATGAAAAACTGTTTTTT	CASSPYGTGGVNEKLFF
TRBJ2-3	.	.	TRBV5-8	15	TGTGCCAGCAGCTCTCGACAGACAAGCACAGATACGCAGTATTTT	CASSSRQTSTDTQYF
TRBJ1-2	.	.	TRBV24-1	13	TGTGCCACCAGTGCGACAGCTAACTATGGCTACACCTTC	CATSATANYGYTF
TRBJ1-6	TRBD1	.	TRBV4-2	20	TGTGCCAGCAGCCAAGAAACACCGGGACAGGGTTCGTTGCATAATTCACCCCTCCACTTT	CASSQETPGQGSLHNSPLHF
TRBJ2-1	.	once	TRBV5-4	15	TGTGCCAGCAGCTATTCACTAACAGGGGGAGGGGAGCAGTTCTTC	CASSYSLTGGGEQFF
TRBJ2-7	TRBD1	once	TRBV18	16	TGTGCCAGCTCAAACCGCGACAGGGGCCAAGGGTACGAGCAGTACTTC	CASSNRDRGQGYEQYF
TRBJ2-3	TRBD1	.	TRBV7-2	15	TGTGCCAGCAGCTGGGACAGGGGGTTAACAGATACGCAGTATTTT	CASSWDRGLTDTQYF
TRBJ2-1	TRBD2	.	TRBV7-3	15	TGTGCCAGCAGCTTTAGCGGGGGTGGATACAATGAGCAGTTCTTC	CASSFSGGGYNEQFF
TRBJ1-2	.	.	TRBV7-9	15	TGTGCCAGCAGCCCGAGGGGGTCTCAAAACTATGGCTACACCTTC	CASSPRGSQNYGYTF
TRBJ2-1	TRBD1	.	TRBV11-3	15	TGTGCCAGCAGCTCCGACAGGGGGCTATTCAATGAGCAGTTCTTC	CASSSDRGLFNEQFF
TRBJ1-1	.	once	TRBV10-3	15	TGTGCCATCAGTGAGTCTGGCAGGGCGAACACTGAAGCTTTCTTT	CAISESGRANTEAFF
TRBJ2-5	.	.	TRBV5-1	18	TGCGCCAGCAGCTTGGGCAATACAGGGTCCGGCCGGTATGAGACCCAGTACTTC	CASSLGNTGSGRYETQYF
TRBJ2-3	.	.	TRBV6-5	14	TGTGCCAGCAGTTTTGGGGGGGCCTCAGATACGCAGTATTTT	CASSFGGASDTQYF
TRBJ2-5	TRBD1	.	TRBV19	16	TGTGCCAGTAGTCCTCAGACCGGGACAGGGATGGAGACCCAGTACTTC	CASSPQTGTGMETQYF
TRBJ2-1	TRBD2	.	TRBV7-3	16	TGTGCCAGCAGCTTTGGGACTAGCGGGGGTTGGAATGAGCAGTTCTTC	CASSFGTSGGWNEQFF
TRBJ2-5	.	few	TRBV3-1/TRBV3-2	12	TGTGCCAGCAGCCAACAACAAGAGACCCAGTACTTC	CASSQQQETQYF
TRBJ2-1	TRBD2	.	TRBV6-6	15	TGTGCCAGCAGAGATAGCGGGGGGGCCGGGAATGAGCAGTTCTTC	CASRDSGGAGNEQFF
TRBJ1-1	TRBD1	.	TRBV10-1	14	TGCGCCAGCAGTTTGGACAGGGGTGGCACTGAAGCTTTCTTT	CASSLDRGGTEAFF
TRBJ2-1	TRBD1	.	TRBV18	14	TGTGCCAGCTCACTGACAGGGGCGGACAATGAGCAGTTCTTC	CASSLTGADNEQFF
TRBJ1-6	TRBD1	.	TRBV30	16	TGTGCCTGGAAGGGACAGGACCGCTCCTATAATTCACCCCTCCACTTT	CAWKGQDRSYNSPLHF
TRBJ1-2	.	.	TRBV2	13	TGTGCCAGCAGTGCCTTTCGGAGCTATGGCTACACCTTC	CASSAFRSYGYTF
TRBJ1-4	.	.	TRBV7-2	14	TGTGCCAGCAGCTTGGGGGGATATAATGAAAAACTGTTTTTT	CASSLGGYNEKLFF